A single sample is the source of the 19 T cell receptor beta chains below, sequenced in a study of T-cell memory formation after mild COVID-19. TCRdb re-derived calls from the 5' RACE reads in MiXCR, one entry per CDR3 protein. The table lists approximately 390,000 distinct CDR3 sequences, about 16% of them singletons. Sequences were obtained from PBMCs or a T cell subset sorted from them (not recorded which). These receptors were collected from a young man who had mild COVID-19 (a few samples of this study predate the infection). Cell type and time point are not known.

This clonotype was seen a few times. The chain joins TRBV7-3 to TRBJ2-3; D call uncertain. Germline V gene data show CDR1 as SGHTA and CDR2 as FQGTGA. V was clipped by 2 bases and J by 2 bases, with 5 bases between them. The CDR3 runs 13 residues. DNA for the CDR3: TGTGCCAGCAGCTTACTAAACACAGATACGCAGTATTTT. Translating gives CASSLLNTDTQYF.

This clonotype was detected ten times or more. The V and J genes are TRBV10-3 and TRBJ2-3; unclear D gene. This CDR3 spans 11 amino acids. V gave up 10 bases and J gave up 1 base, with 6 bases separating them. CDR1 and CDR2 from the germline V gene are ENHRY and SYGVKD. Written as DNA, the CDR3 is TGTGCCACCTATGGCACAGATACGCAGTATTTT. Translation gives CATYGTDTQYF.

This clonotype was counted a few times. DNA of the CDR3: TGTGCCAGCAGCGACCGAGGACAGGGGGCGTCGGAGACCCAGTACTTC. It is translated as CASSDRGQGASETQYF. The rearrangement joins TRBV11-2 to TRBJ2-5; 11 bases fit TRBD1. Germline lookup yields CDR1 SGHAT and CDR2 FQNNGV. The CDR3 has 16 residues. V lost 5 bases, J lost 5 bases, and 10 bases stayed unmatched.

A few counts support this clonotype. This chain connects TRBV7-8 to TRBJ2-5; 13 nucleotides agree with TRBD2. This CDR3 is 16 amino acids long. Germline CDR1 and CDR2: SGHVS and FQNEAQ. The trim removed 5 bases at V and 1 base at J, leaving 4 bases unmatched. The CDR3 nucleotides read TGTGCCAGCAGCCAAGGGACTAGCGGGGCCCAAGAGACCCAGTACTTC. Amino acid sequence: CASSQGTSGAQETQYF.

This clonotype was counted a few times. The J gene is TRBJ1-6, the V gene TRBV6-5; no clear D gene. Trimming removed 6 bases from V and 11 bases from J, with 17 bases in between. Germline CDR1 reads MNHEY; CDR2 reads SVGAGI. The CDR3 extends over 14 amino acids. The CDR3 region has the DNA TGTGCCAGCAGCCTCTTGGATTCGACCGCACCCCTCCACTTT. Protein: CASSLLDSTAPLHF.

This chain joins TRBV29-1 and TRBJ2-3, with 8 nucleotides matching TRBD2. Germline CDR1 reads SQVTM; CDR2 reads ANQGSEA. The CDR3 is 15 residues long. J gave up 4 bases and V 4 bases, and 10 bases lay outside the gene matches. The CDR3 protein is CSVANRGGGSDTQYF. The DNA of the CDR3 is TGCAGCGTTGCAAACCGGGGGGGCGGGTCAGATACGCAGTATTTT.

This clonotype was observed a handful of times. The chain carries TRBV6-5 and TRBJ2-7; 14 positions agree with TRBD2. The CDR3 is 18 residues long. Germline CDR1 reads MNHEY; CDR2 reads SVGAGI. Trimming at V came to 4 bases and at J to 5 bases, leaving 13 bases not matched to a gene. The CDR3 sequence: CASSSTSGGASEWNEQYF. The CDR3, as DNA: TGTGCCAGCAGTTCGACTAGCGGGGGGGCCTCTGAGTGGAACGAGCAGTACTTC.

This clonotype was observed a few times. V gene TRBV6-1 combines with J gene TRBJ1-3; no definite D call. This CDR3 is 15 amino acids long. The germline V gene encodes CDR1 MNHNS and CDR2 SASEGT. V was clipped by 4 bases and J by 0 bases, with 10 bases between them. CDR3 nucleotide sequence: TGTGCCAGCAGTGCGTCCCGTAGCTCTGGAAACACCATATATTTT. Translated, it gives CASSASRSSGNTIYF.

The CDR3 nucleotides are TGTGCCAGCAGCTTACGGGGGGCGGGATCAGATACGCAGTATTTT. The encoded protein is CASSLRGAGSDTQYF. The V and J genes are TRBV7-9 and TRBJ2-3; D perhaps matches TRBD2 (7 bases). Germline values: CDR1 SEHNR, CDR2 FQNEAQ (reference sequence). CDR3 length: 15 amino acids. Trimming left V 2 bases short and J 4 bases short, with 13 bases between.

The J gene is TRBJ2-1, the V gene TRBV5-1, with 9 bases that match TRBD1. The V gene's germline CDR1 is SGHRS and CDR2 YFSETQ. Trimming cost V 0 bases and J 8 bases; bases outside gene matches: 3. The CDR3 runs to 14 residues. The CDR3 protein is CASSLVGTGYEQFF. Written as DNA, the CDR3 is TGCGCCAGCAGCTTGGTAGGGACAGGGTATGAGCAGTTCTTC.

In this sample, this clonotype turned up a few times. The gene calls are TRBV6-2 or TRBV6-3 and TRBJ1-2, with D possibly matching TRBD1 (6 bases). CDR3 size: 15 residues. V lost 6 bases, J lost 6 bases, and 20 bases lay in between. CDR1 is MNHEY, CDR2 SVGEGT, per germline. For the CDR3, the DNA is TGTGCCAGCAGGCCACTAACATCGGGACAAAATGGCTACACCTTC. Translating gives CASRPLTSGQNGYTF.

The sample holds a few counts of this clonotype. The chain carries TRBV7-2 and TRBJ2-2; 8 bases align to TRBD1. The CDR3 sequence is 14 residues long. The trim removed 5 bases at V and 6 bases at J, leaving 5 bases unmatched. The germline V gene encodes CDR1 SGHTA and CDR2 FQGNSA. The CDR3 spells CASSPQGAPGELFF. The CDR3 DNA reads as TGTGCCAGCAGCCCCCAGGGGGCGCCCGGGGAGCTGTTTTTT.

This clonotype was counted between two and nine times. The CDR3 nucleotides are TGCAGTGCCCACCTGACAGGGACCTACGAGCAGTACGTC. Residues: CSAHLTGTYEQYV. The genes are TRBV20-1 and TRBJ2-7, with 7 nucleotides matching TRBD1. The ends lost 6 bases at V and 2 bases at J; junction bases unmatched: 7. Germline V gives CDR1 DFQATT, CDR2 SNEGSKA (reference sequence). This CDR3 spans 13 amino acids.

This clonotype was counted only a few times. The rearrangement uses TRBV5-1 and TRBJ1-1; 9 bases map to TRBD1. The germline V gene encodes CDR1 SGHRS and CDR2 YFSETQ. The V gene end was trimmed by 4 bases and the J gene end by 7 bases; junction bases not matched to a gene: 8. The CDR3 length is 14 residues. As DNA, the CDR3 is TGCGCCAGCAGCCTCGGACAGGGGATGGATGAAGCTTTCTTT. It yields the protein CASSLGQGMDEAFF.

The V and J genes are TRBV5-1 and TRBJ2-3; the D gene is possibly TRBD1 (6 bases). V dropped 5 bases and J dropped 3 bases, with 13 bases sitting between them. This CDR3 is built from 14 residues. Germline CDR1 and CDR2: SGHRS and YFSETQ. The CDR3 region is CASRVNRETDTQYF. The CDR3 DNA is TGCGCCAGCAGAGTCAACAGGGAAACAGATACGCAGTATTTT. The entire variable domain, with the rest obtained from reference TRBV5-1 and TRBJ2-3, is as follows: KAGVTQTPRYLIKTRGQQVTLSCSPISGHRSVSWYQQTPGQGLQFLFEYFSETQRNKGNFPGRFSGRQFSNSRSEMNVSTLELGDSALYLCASRVNRETDTQYFGPGTRLTVL.

This clonotype was seen a few times. This chain connects TRBV5-1 to TRBJ2-3; D is perhaps TRBD2 (7 bases). V lost 2 bases and J lost 4, with 14 bases in between. The CDR3 length is 15 residues. Germline V CDR1 and CDR2: SGHRS, YFSETQ. As DNA, the CDR3 is TGCGCCAGCAGCTTCGTGGGGGGGCTCTCAGATACGCAGTATTTT. The encoded protein is CASSFVGGLSDTQYF. Using reference TRBV5-1 and TRBJ2-3 for the parts outside the CDR3, the full variable domain is KAGVTQTPRYLIKTRGQQVTLSCSPISGHRSVSWYQQTPGQGLQFLFEYFSETQRNKGNFPGRFSGRQFSNSRSEMNVSTLELGDSALYLCASSFVGGLSDTQYFGPGTRLTVL.

In this sample, this clonotype turned up many times. At one boundary the junction diverges from the germline segment, which might be a read error. V is TRBV5-1 and J is TRBJ2-2; D gene unclear. CDR1 is SGHRS and CDR2 is YFSETQ in the germline V gene. The CDR3 spans 13 residues. Here the CDR3 reads CASSLGYTGELFF. Here the CDR3 DNA reads TGTGCCAGCAGCTTGGGGTACACCGGGGAGCTGTTTTTT. The whole variable domain, filled in from reference TRBV5-1 and TRBJ2-2, reads KAGVTQTPRYLIKTRGQQVTLSCSPISGHRSVSWYQQTPGQGLQFLFEYFSETQRNKGNFPGRFSGRQFSNSRSEMNVSTLELGDSALYLCASSLGYTGELFFGEGSRLTVL.

This clonotype has more than one count but fewer than ten. This chain connects TRBV11-2 to TRBJ2-7; D possibly uses TRBD1 or TRBD2 (5 bases each). Looked up from germline, CDR1 is SGHAT and CDR2 is FQNNGV. Deletions cut 2 bases from V and 8 bases from J, with 10 bases between. The CDR3 length is 12 residues. CDR3 region: CASSLSGSQQYV. The CDR3 DNA reads as TGTGCCAGCAGCTTATCAGGGAGCCAGCAGTACGTC.

This clonotype was seen many times. V is TRBV12-3 or TRBV12-4 and J is TRBJ2-3; D unresolved. Deletions cut 1 base from V and 0 bases from J, with 8 bases between. The CDR3 runs to 15 residues. The CDR3, as DNA: TGTGCCAGCAGTTTAGAGGTTCTGAGCACAGATACGCAGTATTTT. Translating it yields CASSLEVLSTDTQYF.